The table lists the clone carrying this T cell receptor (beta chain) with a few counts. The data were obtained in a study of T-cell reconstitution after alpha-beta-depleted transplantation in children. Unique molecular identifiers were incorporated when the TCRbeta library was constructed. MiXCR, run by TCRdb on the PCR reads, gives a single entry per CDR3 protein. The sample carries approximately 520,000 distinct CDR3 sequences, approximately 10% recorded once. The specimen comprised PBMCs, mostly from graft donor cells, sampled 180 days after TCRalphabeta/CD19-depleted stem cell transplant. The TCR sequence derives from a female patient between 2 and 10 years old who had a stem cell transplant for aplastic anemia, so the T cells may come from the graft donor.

CDR3 sequence (DNA): TGTGCCACCAGCAGAGATAAGTTTTCAGGGCGCAATAGCAATCAGCCCCAGCATTTT. It codes for CATSRDKFSGRNSNQPQHF. This chain uses TRBV15 with TRBJ1-5, with TRBD1 as a possible D gene (5 bases). The germline gives CDR1 LNHNV, CDR2 YYDKDF (reference sequence). Trimming pared 0 bases from V and 0 bases from J, leaving 18 bases between. The CDR3 runs to 19 residues. Full variable domain (outside the CDR3, taken from reference TRBV15 and TRBJ1-5): DAMVIQNPRYQVTQFGKPVTLSCSQTLNHNVMYWYQQKSSQAPKLLFHYYDKDFNNEADTPDNFQSRRPNTSFCFLDIRSPGLGDTAMYLCATSRDKFSGRNSNQPQHFGDGTRLSIL.